This T cell receptor (beta chain) is drawn from a study of CD8+ T cells in alopecia areata. The overall study: For the treated group, dosing was oral tofacitinib at 5 to 10 mg twice daily. Study-level findings and limits: Shared TCR sequences were less clear between patients than in mice, possibly partly from HLA diversity.

With respect to this clone: Its cognate antigen is unknown.

Lesional scalp tissue (obtained by punch biopsy) and peripheral blood were collected from alopecia areata patients. PBMCs served as the source from which CD4+ and CD8+ T cells were sorted. Extraction of RNA preceded its reverse transcription into cDNA, which served as the sequencing template. The repertoire was sequenced with immunoSEQ multiplex PCR; TCRdb's copy has only in-frame clones and lacks some. The sample includes 150,000 or so clones, about 50% of them seen just once. The germline V gene encodes CDR1 MNHEY and CDR2 SMNVEV (reference sequence). Trimming pared 7 bases from V and 4 bases from J, leaving 13 bases between. The CDR3 contains 13 residues.

This TCR came from a human donor with alopecia areata. This chain links TRBV27 with TRBJ1-2; possibly TRBD1 for D (5 bases). The material was CD8+ T cells sorted from blood, obtained at week 0. The CDR3 loop is CASKGGTSYGYTF. CDR3 in DNA: TGTGCCAGCAAGGGCGGGACGTCCTATGGCTACACCTTC.